A selection of T cell receptor beta chains follows, all from one sample in a study of T cell responses to AZD1222 COVID-19 vaccine. Generated by immunoSEQ multiplex PCR, the TCRdb table keeps only in-frame clones and is missing some. The sample has 120,000 to 150,000 clones, approximately 88% seen once. This material consisted of peripheral blood, taken on day 0 of MenACWY control vaccination. These receptors were taken from an adult in good health. The CDR3 runs from the conserved cysteine through the conserved F or W. The D gene is left open where the match is weak. Only part of the rows carry a size: once, few, many, or a class if the clone is expanded.

j_call: TRBJ2-7; cdr3_length: 13; v_call: TRBV4-2; clone_size: .; d_call: TRBD2; cdr3_aa: CADWSGDFYEQYF; cdr3_nt: TGTGCCGACTGGAGCGGGGATTTCTACGAGCAGTACTTC
j_call: TRBJ1-1; cdr3_length: 11; v_call: TRBV19; clone_size: .; d_call: .; cdr3_aa: CASRKGTEAFF; cdr3_nt: TGTGCCAGTAGGAAAGGGACCGAAGCTTTCTTT
j_call: TRBJ1-1; cdr3_length: 13; v_call: TRBV11-3; clone_size: .; d_call: .; cdr3_aa: CASSLERETEAFF; cdr3_nt: TGTGCCAGCAGCTTAGAGAGGGAGACTGAAGCTTTCTTT
j_call: TRBJ2-1; cdr3_length: 14; v_call: TRBV7-2; clone_size: once; d_call: .; cdr3_aa: CASSLDAFVNEQFF; cdr3_nt: TGTGCCAGCAGCCTGGACGCGTTTGTGAATGAGCAGTTCTTC
j_call: TRBJ1-5; cdr3_length: 15; v_call: TRBV30; clone_size: once; d_call: .; cdr3_aa: CAWSRQGPVNQPQHF; cdr3_nt: TGTGCCTGGAGTCGGCAGGGTCCCGTCAATCAGCCCCAGCATTTT
j_call: TRBJ1-6; cdr3_length: 12; v_call: TRBV7-8; clone_size: .; d_call: .; cdr3_aa: CASSLKNSPLHF; cdr3_nt: TGTGCCAGCAGCTTAAAGAACTCACCCCTCCACTTT
j_call: TRBJ2-1; cdr3_length: 15; v_call: TRBV5-1; clone_size: .; d_call: TRBD2; cdr3_aa: CASSPGLASYNEQFF; cdr3_nt: TGCGCCAGCAGCCCGGGACTAGCCTCCTACAATGAGCAGTTCTTC
j_call: TRBJ1-2; cdr3_length: 15; v_call: TRBV27; clone_size: .; d_call: .; cdr3_aa: CASSRDTQANYGYTF; cdr3_nt: TGTGCCAGCAGTCGTGACACCCAAGCTAACTATGGCTACACCTTC
j_call: TRBJ2-3; cdr3_length: 15; v_call: TRBV7-3; clone_size: .; d_call: TRBD2; cdr3_aa: CASSPSGGLIYTQYF; cdr3_nt: TGTGCCAGCAGCCCCAGCGGGGGGCTAATTTATACGCAGTATTTT
j_call: TRBJ1-3; cdr3_length: 18; v_call: TRBV24-1; clone_size: .; d_call: .; cdr3_aa: CATSEAKVVAFSGNTIYF; cdr3_nt: TGTGCCACCAGTGAGGCCAAGGTAGTAGCCTTCTCTGGAAACACCATATATTTT
j_call: TRBJ2-7; cdr3_length: 15; v_call: TRBV7-2; clone_size: few; d_call: .; cdr3_aa: CASSLSPLFSYEQYF; cdr3_nt: TGTGCCAGCAGCTTATCACCGCTGTTCTCCTACGAGCAGTACTTC
j_call: TRBJ1-5; cdr3_length: 16; v_call: TRBV7-8; clone_size: .; d_call: .; cdr3_aa: CASSPFAGLSNQPQHF; cdr3_nt: TGTGCCAGCAGCCCATTCGCCGGGCTTAGCAATCAGCCCCAGCATTTT
j_call: TRBJ2-3; cdr3_length: 17; v_call: TRBV7-2; clone_size: .; d_call: TRBD2; cdr3_aa: CASSPLAGFPSTDTQYF; cdr3_nt: TGTGCCAGCAGCCCACTAGCGGGATTCCCTAGCACAGATACGCAGTATTTT
j_call: TRBJ1-1; cdr3_length: 13; v_call: TRBV11-3; clone_size: .; d_call: .; cdr3_aa: CASSLSRDTEAFF; cdr3_nt: TGTGCCAGCAGCTTAAGCAGGGACACTGAAGCTTTCTTT
j_call: TRBJ2-1; cdr3_length: 15; v_call: TRBV28; clone_size: .; d_call: .; cdr3_aa: CASSFPAGRYNEQFF; cdr3_nt: TGTGCCAGCAGTTTCCCCGCGGGGCGATACAATGAGCAGTTCTTC
j_call: TRBJ2-7; cdr3_length: 14; v_call: TRBV11-2; clone_size: .; d_call: .; cdr3_aa: CASSIPSFPYEQYF; cdr3_nt: TGTGCCAGCAGCATTCCCAGCTTCCCCTACGAGCAGTACTTC
j_call: TRBJ2-7; cdr3_length: 13; v_call: TRBV15; clone_size: .; d_call: .; cdr3_aa: CATSRDKSYEQYF; cdr3_nt: TGTGCCACCAGCAGGGATAAATCCTACGAGCAGTACTTC
j_call: TRBJ2-1; cdr3_length: 15; v_call: TRBV6-4; clone_size: few; d_call: TRBD2; cdr3_aa: CASSASGGSYNEQFF; cdr3_nt: TGTGCCAGCAGTGCTAGCGGGGGGTCCTACAATGAGCAGTTCTTC
j_call: TRBJ1-2; cdr3_length: 14; v_call: TRBV2; clone_size: .; d_call: .; cdr3_aa: CASSEGQGRNGYTF; cdr3_nt: TGTGCCAGCAGTGAAGGTCAGGGGCGGAATGGCTACACCTTC
j_call: TRBJ2-2; cdr3_length: 17; v_call: TRBV7-9; clone_size: .; d_call: TRBD1; cdr3_aa: CASSITGTGELTGELFF; cdr3_nt: TGTGCCAGCAGCATAACCGGGACAGGGGAACTTACCGGGGAGCTGTTTTTT
j_call: TRBJ2-3; cdr3_length: 15; v_call: TRBV14; clone_size: .; d_call: TRBD2; cdr3_aa: CASSPGTSGTDTQYF; cdr3_nt: TGTGCCAGCAGCCCCGGGACTAGCGGAACAGATACGCAGTATTTT
j_call: TRBJ1-4; cdr3_length: 16; v_call: TRBV21-1; clone_size: .; d_call: .; cdr3_aa: CASSRNRQTTNEKLFF; cdr3_nt: TGTGCCAGCAGCAGGAATAGACAGACAACTAATGAAAAACTGTTTTTT
j_call: TRBJ1-4; cdr3_length: 16; v_call: TRBV24-1; clone_size: .; d_call: .; cdr3_aa: CATSDTSGEDNEKLFF; cdr3_nt: TGTGCCACCAGTGACACCTCGGGGGAGGACAATGAAAAACTGTTTTTT
j_call: TRBJ1-3; cdr3_length: 16; v_call: TRBV5-4; clone_size: .; d_call: .; cdr3_aa: CASSASAGALGNTIYF; cdr3_nt: TGTGCCAGCAGCGCTTCCGCGGGGGCGTTGGGAAACACCATATATTTT
j_call: TRBJ2-7; cdr3_length: 14; v_call: TRBV7-2; clone_size: .; d_call: TRBD2; cdr3_aa: CASSLGTSAYEQYF; cdr3_nt: TGTGCCAGCAGCTTAGGGACTAGCGCCTACGAGCAGTACTTC
j_call: TRBJ2-5; cdr3_length: 14; v_call: TRBV30; clone_size: .; d_call: .; cdr3_aa: CAWSRGGGSETQYF; cdr3_nt: TGTGCCTGGAGTAGGGGCGGTGGGTCGGAGACCCAGTACTTC
j_call: TRBJ1-5; cdr3_length: 15; v_call: TRBV5-1; clone_size: .; d_call: .; cdr3_aa: CASSLVGSSNQPQHF; cdr3_nt: TGCGCCAGCAGCTTGGTGGGGTCGAGCAATCAGCCCCAGCATTTT
j_call: TRBJ2-5; cdr3_length: 13; v_call: TRBV30; clone_size: .; d_call: .; cdr3_aa: CACMRGSQETQYF; cdr3_nt: TGTGCCTGCATGCGGGGTAGCCAAGAGACCCAGTACTTC
j_call: TRBJ2-5; cdr3_length: 14; v_call: TRBV5-3; clone_size: .; d_call: TRBD1; cdr3_aa: CARRPTGERETQYF; cdr3_nt: TGTGCCAGAAGGCCGACAGGGGAACGGGAGACCCAGTACTTC
j_call: TRBJ1-4; cdr3_length: 16; v_call: TRBV24-1; clone_size: .; d_call: TRBD1; cdr3_aa: CATSDGRQGQGEKLFF; cdr3_nt: TGTGCCACCAGTGATGGAAGACAGGGACAGGGTGAAAAACTGTTTTTT
j_call: TRBJ1-5; cdr3_length: 18; v_call: TRBV19; clone_size: .; d_call: TRBD1; cdr3_aa: CASSTRTWTGGHNQPQHF; cdr3_nt: TGTGCCAGTAGTACCCGGACCTGGACAGGGGGCCACAATCAGCCCCAGCATTTT
j_call: TRBJ2-1; cdr3_length: 15; v_call: TRBV27; clone_size: .; d_call: TRBD2; cdr3_aa: CASSSASSGRAQQFF; cdr3_nt: TGTGCCAGCAGTTCGGCTTCTAGCGGGAGGGCACAACAGTTCTTC
j_call: TRBJ1-1; cdr3_length: 13; v_call: TRBV7-2; clone_size: .; d_call: .; cdr3_aa: CASSLWRDLEAFF; cdr3_nt: TGTGCCAGCAGCTTATGGCGGGACTTAGAAGCTTTCTTT
j_call: TRBJ2-3; cdr3_length: 15; v_call: TRBV5-1; clone_size: .; d_call: TRBD2; cdr3_aa: CASSLSGTAGNTQYF; cdr3_nt: TGCGCCAGCAGCCTAAGCGGGACGGCAGGGAATACGCAGTATTTT
j_call: TRBJ2-5; cdr3_length: 12; v_call: TRBV29-1; clone_size: .; d_call: TRBD2; cdr3_aa: CSASSGSETQYF; cdr3_nt: TGCAGCGCCTCTAGCGGGTCAGAGACCCAGTACTTC
j_call: TRBJ1-1; cdr3_length: 13; v_call: TRBV28; clone_size: .; d_call: .; cdr3_aa: CASSFRTNTEAFF; cdr3_nt: TGTGCCAGCAGTTTTCGGACAAACACTGAAGCTTTCTTT
j_call: TRBJ1-1; cdr3_length: 13; v_call: TRBV7-3; clone_size: .; d_call: .; cdr3_aa: CASRRGINTEAFF; cdr3_nt: TGTGCCAGCAGGCGGGGGATAAACACTGAAGCTTTCTTT
j_call: TRBJ1-1; cdr3_length: 10; v_call: TRBV12-1; clone_size: .; d_call: .; cdr3_aa: CASLNTEAFF; cdr3_nt: TGTGCCAGCCTGAACACTGAAGCTTTCTTT
j_call: TRBJ1-1; cdr3_length: 14; v_call: TRBV5-1; clone_size: .; d_call: .; cdr3_aa: CASSLADIVTEAFF; cdr3_nt: TGCGCCAGCAGCTTGGCCGATATTGTCACTGAAGCTTTCTTT
j_call: TRBJ2-5; cdr3_length: 17; v_call: TRBV13; clone_size: .; d_call: .; cdr3_aa: CASSFYGMAHQQETQYF; cdr3_nt: TGTGCCAGCAGCTTTTATGGGATGGCTCACCAGCAAGAGACCCAGTACTTC
j_call: TRBJ1-6; cdr3_length: 11; v_call: TRBV6-5; clone_size: many; d_call: .; cdr3_aa: CASGGRPPLHF; cdr3_nt: TGTGCCAGCGGGGGCAGGCCACCCCTCCACTTT
j_call: TRBJ1-6; cdr3_length: 20; v_call: TRBV27; clone_size: .; d_call: .; cdr3_aa: CASSRTTWDPEGPYNSPLHF; cdr3_nt: TGTGCCAGCAGCCGAACCACCTGGGACCCGGAGGGCCCATATAATTCACCCCTCCACTTT
j_call: TRBJ1-2; cdr3_length: 19; v_call: TRBV15; clone_size: .; d_call: .; cdr3_aa: CATSSSRGGPGGYYYGYTF; cdr3_nt: TGTGCCACCAGCAGTTCCCGGGGGGGGCCAGGCGGCTATTACTATGGCTACACCTTC
j_call: TRBJ1-2; cdr3_length: 14; v_call: TRBV12-5; clone_size: .; d_call: TRBD1; cdr3_aa: CASGYPDRGYGYTF; cdr3_nt: TGTGCTAGTGGTTATCCGGACAGGGGGTATGGCTACACCTTC